This TCR beta chain was recovered during a study of T cell responses to AZD1222 COVID-19 vaccine. Study-level points and caveats: Donors were mostly white British, more females; clonal diversity possibly underestimated. Spike-specific TCR breadth and depth rose after two AZD1222 doses. Among spike-specific TCRs, nearly half reportedly target unmutated variant regions.

The CDR3 spans 14 residues. Germline V gives CDR1 SEHNR, CDR2 FQNEAQ (reference sequence). Unmatched junction bases numbered 4, after V lost 5 bases and J lost 5 bases. For this clone: The antigen remains undetermined.

The data were produced by immunoSEQ multiplex PCR, yet TCRdb's version contains in-frame clones alone and is incomplete. The sample includes approximately 100,000 clones, roughly 84% of them seen just once. Sequenced material: peripheral blood, taken on day 0 of AZD1222 vaccination. The chain couples TRBV7-9 to TRBJ1-4; 8 bases match TRBD1. The TCR was taken from an adult in good health. The CDR3 DNA reads as TGTGCCAGCAGCAGGACAGGGAGGAATGAAAAACTGTTTTTT. This encodes CASSRTGRNEKLFF.